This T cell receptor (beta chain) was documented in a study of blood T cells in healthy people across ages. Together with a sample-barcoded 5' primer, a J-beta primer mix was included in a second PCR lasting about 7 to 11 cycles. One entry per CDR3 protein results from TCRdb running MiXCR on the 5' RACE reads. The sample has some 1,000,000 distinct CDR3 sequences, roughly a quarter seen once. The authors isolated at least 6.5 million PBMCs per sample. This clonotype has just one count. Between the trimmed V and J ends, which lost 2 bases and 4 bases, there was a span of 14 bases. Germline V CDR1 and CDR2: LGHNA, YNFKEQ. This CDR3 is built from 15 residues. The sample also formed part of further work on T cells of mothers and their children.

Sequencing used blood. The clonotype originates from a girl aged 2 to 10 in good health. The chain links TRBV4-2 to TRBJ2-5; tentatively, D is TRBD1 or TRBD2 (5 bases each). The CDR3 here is CASSQIEGRAETQYF. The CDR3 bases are TGTGCCAGCAGCCAAATAGAGGGCAGGGCAGAGACCCAGTACTTC.